This T cell receptor (beta chain) originates from a study of blood T cell repertoires in COVID-19. Across the whole study: Collection of acute and convalescent COVID-19 samples took place in the United States, Italy and Spain.

Assay used: immunoSEQ multiplex PCR; TCRdb lists only in-frame clones, some missing. The data contain approximately 260,000 clones, about nine tenths of them seen just once; the ten biggest clones take up over 1%. The receptor comes from a woman in her thirties or forties with acute COVID-19. The sequenced sample was PBMCs or T cells enriched from blood (not recorded which).

CDR3 coding DNA: TGTGCCAGCAGTTTGCCGGGACTAGCGGGCATCAATGAGCAGTTCTTC. It specifies CASSLPGLAGINEQFF. The V and J genes are TRBV28 and TRBJ2-1, with 12 bases fitting TRBD2. This CDR3 is 16 amino acids long. CDR1 is MDHEN and CDR2 is SYDVKM in the germline V gene. The V and J ends lost 3 bases and 6 bases, in that order; junction bases with no gene match: 6.